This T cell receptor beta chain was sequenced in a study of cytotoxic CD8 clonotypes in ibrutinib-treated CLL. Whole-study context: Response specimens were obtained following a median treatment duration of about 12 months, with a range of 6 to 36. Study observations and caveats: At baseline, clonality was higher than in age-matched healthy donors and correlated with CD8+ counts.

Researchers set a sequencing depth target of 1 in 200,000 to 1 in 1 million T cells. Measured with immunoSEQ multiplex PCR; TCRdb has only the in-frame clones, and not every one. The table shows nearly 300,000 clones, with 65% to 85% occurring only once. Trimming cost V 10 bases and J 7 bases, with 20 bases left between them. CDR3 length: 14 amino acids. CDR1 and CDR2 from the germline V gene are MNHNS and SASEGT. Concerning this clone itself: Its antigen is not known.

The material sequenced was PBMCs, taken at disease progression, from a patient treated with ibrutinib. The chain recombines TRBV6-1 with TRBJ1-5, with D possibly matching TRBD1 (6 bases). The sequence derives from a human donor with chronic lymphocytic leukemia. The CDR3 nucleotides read TGTGCCACGTGGGGACATCCCCTGGGGCAGCCCCAGCATTTT. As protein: CATWGHPLGQPQHF.